This T cell receptor (beta chain) came from a study of blood T cells in healthy people across ages. A second 7 to 11 cycle PCR used barcoded and J-beta primers. TCRdb re-analysed the 5' RACE reads in MiXCR, keeping a single row per CDR3 protein. The sample shows 650,000 to 700,000 distinct CDR3 sequences, about 34% of them seen only once. The table lists this clonotype with many counts. Its specificity is not known. Study-level points and caveats: The recorded TCR beta diversity per million T cells decreased in a roughly linear manner with age. Versus aged donors, long-lived donors had higher diversity and more naive CD4+ cells.

The junction had 1 base not matched to a gene; V was cut back by 1 base and J by 4 bases. Germline values: CDR1 SNHLY, CDR2 FYNNEI. This CDR3 region has 14 residues. The source is a woman older than 75 in good health. The chain combines TRBV2 with TRBJ1-1; 9 bases are a match to TRBD1. Source material: blood. CDR3 protein: CASSEDRGRTEAFF. In DNA, the CDR3 is TGTGCCAGCAGTGAAGACAGGGGGCGCACTGAAGCTTTCTTT.